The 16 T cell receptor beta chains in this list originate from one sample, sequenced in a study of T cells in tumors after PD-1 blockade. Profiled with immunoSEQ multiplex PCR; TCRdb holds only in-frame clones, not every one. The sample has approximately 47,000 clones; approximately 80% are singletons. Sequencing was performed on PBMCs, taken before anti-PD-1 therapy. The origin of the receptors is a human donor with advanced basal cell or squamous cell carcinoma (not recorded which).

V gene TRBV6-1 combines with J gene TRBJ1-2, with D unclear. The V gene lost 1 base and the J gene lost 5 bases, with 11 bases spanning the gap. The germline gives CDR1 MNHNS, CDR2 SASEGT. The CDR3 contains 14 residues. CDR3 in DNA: TGTGCCAGCAGTGAAGGGAGGATGGGGTATGGCTACACCTTC. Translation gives CASSEGRMGYGYTF.

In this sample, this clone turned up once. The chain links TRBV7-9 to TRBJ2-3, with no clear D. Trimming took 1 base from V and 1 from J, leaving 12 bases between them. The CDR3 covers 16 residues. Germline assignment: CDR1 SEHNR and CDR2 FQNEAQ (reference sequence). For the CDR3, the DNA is TGTGCCAGCAGCTTAGGGGCTGGGTCGGGCACAGATACGCAGTATTTT. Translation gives CASSLGAGSGTDTQYF.

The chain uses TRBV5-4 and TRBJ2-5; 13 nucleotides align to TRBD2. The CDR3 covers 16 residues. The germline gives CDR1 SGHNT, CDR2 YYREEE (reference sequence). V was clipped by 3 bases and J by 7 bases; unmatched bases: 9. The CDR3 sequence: CASSSGGTSGTATQYF. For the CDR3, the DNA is TGTGCCAGCAGCTCAGGGGGGACTAGCGGGACGGCGACCCAGTACTTC.

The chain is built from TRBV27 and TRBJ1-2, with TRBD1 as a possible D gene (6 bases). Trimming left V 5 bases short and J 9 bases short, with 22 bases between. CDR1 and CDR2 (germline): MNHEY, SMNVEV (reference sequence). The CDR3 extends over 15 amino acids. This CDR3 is CASSQGRGPTNSYTF. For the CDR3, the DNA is TGTGCCAGCAGTCAGGGGCGCGGGCCGACCAATAGCTACACCTTC.

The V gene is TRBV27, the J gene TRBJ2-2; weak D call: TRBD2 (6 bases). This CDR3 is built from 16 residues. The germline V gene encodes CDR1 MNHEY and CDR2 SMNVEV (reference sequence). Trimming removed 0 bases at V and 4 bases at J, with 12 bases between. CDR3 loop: CASSLSVFGSTGELFF. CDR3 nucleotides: TGTGCCAGCAGTTTATCGGTATTCGGGAGCACCGGGGAGCTGTTTTTT.

The CDR3 nucleotides read TGCGCCAGCGCGGATAGTTGGGCGGGAGAGCCCTACAATGAGCAGTTCTTC. This encodes CASADSWAGEPYNEQFF. The rearrangement uses TRBV10-2 and TRBJ2-1, with TRBD2 identical over 7 bases. The CDR3 contains 17 residues. Germline CDR1 and CDR2: WSHSY and SAAADI. Unmatched junction bases numbered 15, after V lost 8 bases and J lost 2 bases.

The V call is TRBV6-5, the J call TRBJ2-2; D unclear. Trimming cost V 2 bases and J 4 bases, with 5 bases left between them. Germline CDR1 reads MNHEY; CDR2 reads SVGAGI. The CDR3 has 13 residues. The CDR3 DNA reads TGTGCCAGCAGTTACCCGATCACCGGGGAGCTGTTTTTT. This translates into CASSYPITGELFF.

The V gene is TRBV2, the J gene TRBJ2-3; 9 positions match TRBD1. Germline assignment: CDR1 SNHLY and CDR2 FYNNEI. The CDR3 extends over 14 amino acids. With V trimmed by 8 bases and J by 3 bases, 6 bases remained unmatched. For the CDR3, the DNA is TGTGCCAGCCGGACGGGGACAGGGACAGATACGCAGTATTTT. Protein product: CASRTGTGTDTQYF.

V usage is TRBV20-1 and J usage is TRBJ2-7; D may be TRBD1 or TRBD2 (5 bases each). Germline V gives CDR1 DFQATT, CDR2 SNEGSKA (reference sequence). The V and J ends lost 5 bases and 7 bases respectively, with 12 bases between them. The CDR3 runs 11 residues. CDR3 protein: CSAPRGKEQYF. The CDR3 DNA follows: TGCAGTGCTCCGAGGGGAAAGGAGCAGTACTTC.

The CDR3 sequence: CASSPTWRESHEQFF. DNA for the CDR3: TGTGCCAGCAGCCCTACTTGGCGGGAGTCCCATGAGCAGTTCTTC. This rearrangement joins TRBV7-8 to TRBJ2-1; 7 bases are a match to TRBD2. CDR1 is SGHVS, CDR2 FQNEAQ, per germline. The V segment lost 5 bases and the J segment 8 bases; nucleotides outside the gene matches: 12. The CDR3 is made up of 15 amino acids.

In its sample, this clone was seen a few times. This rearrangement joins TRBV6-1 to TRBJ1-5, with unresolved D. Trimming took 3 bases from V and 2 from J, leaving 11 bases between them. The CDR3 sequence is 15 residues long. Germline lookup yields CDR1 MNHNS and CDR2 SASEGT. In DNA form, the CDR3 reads TGTGCCAGCAGTGACCGGACGGCGGGCAATCAGCCCCAGCATTTT. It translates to CASSDRTAGNQPQHF.

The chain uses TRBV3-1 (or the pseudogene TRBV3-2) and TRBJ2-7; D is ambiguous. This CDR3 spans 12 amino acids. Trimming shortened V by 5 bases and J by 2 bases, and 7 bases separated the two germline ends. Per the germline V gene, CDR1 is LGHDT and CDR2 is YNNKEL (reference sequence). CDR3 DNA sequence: TGTGCCAGCAGCTTACGCACCTACGAGCAGTACTTC. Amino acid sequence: CASSLRTYEQYF.

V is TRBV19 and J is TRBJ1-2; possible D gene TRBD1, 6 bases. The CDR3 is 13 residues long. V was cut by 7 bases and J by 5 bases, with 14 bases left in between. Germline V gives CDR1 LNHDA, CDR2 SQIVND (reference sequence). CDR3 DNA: TGTGCCAGTACCCTGGGGGCTCCGTATGGCTACACCTTC. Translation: CASTLGAPYGYTF.

In DNA form, the CDR3 reads TGTGCCAGCAGCCAAGGAGGCGGAGACCCTTATTCACCCCTCCACTTT. Protein: CASSQGGGDPYSPLHF. The chain recombines TRBV4-2 with TRBJ1-6; no clear D gene. The CDR3 sequence is 16 residues long. Germline CDR1 is LGHNA and CDR2 is YNFKEQ. Trimming took 1 base from V and 8 from J, leaving 15 bases between them.

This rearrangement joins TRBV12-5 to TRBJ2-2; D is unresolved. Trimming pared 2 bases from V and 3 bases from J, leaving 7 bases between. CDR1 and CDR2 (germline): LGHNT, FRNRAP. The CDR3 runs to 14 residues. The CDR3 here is CASGLTGDTGELFF. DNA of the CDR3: TGTGCTAGTGGTTTGACTGGTGACACCGGGGAGCTGTTTTTT.

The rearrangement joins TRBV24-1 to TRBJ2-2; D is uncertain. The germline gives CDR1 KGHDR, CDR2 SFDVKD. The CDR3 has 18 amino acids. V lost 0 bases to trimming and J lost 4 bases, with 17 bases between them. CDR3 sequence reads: CATSDLWAPHTGTGELFF. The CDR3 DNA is TGTGCCACCAGTGATTTGTGGGCACCGCACACTGGCACCGGGGAGCTGTTTTTT.